These 26 T cell receptor beta chains were all obtained from the same sample, sequenced in a study of chemoradiotherapy in HPV16-positive cancers. The protocol was immunoSEQ multiplex PCR, while the TCRdb copy is restricted to in-frame clones and leaves out a portion. The sample holds 15,000 to 20,000 clones, roughly nine tenths seen once. The material sequenced was blood, taken from a patient who underwent chemoradiotherapy. All receptors derive from a human donor with HPV-associated anogenital cancer.

For the CDR3, the DNA is TGTGCCAGCAGCCTCCTAGCGGGGGCCGGTTACGAGCAGTACTTC. Translated: CASSLLAGAGYEQYF. The chain uses TRBV6-5 and TRBJ2-7; 10 bases line up with TRBD2. The CDR3 totals 15 residues. The V segment lost 6 bases and the J segment 4 bases; nucleotides outside the gene matches: 9. Germline assignment: CDR1 MNHEY and CDR2 SVGAGI.

The chain links TRBV7-9 to TRBJ2-2; 7 bases map to TRBD1. V was clipped by 5 bases and J by 0 bases; unmatched bases: 3. CDR3 length equals 15 residues. The germline V gene encodes CDR1 SEHNR and CDR2 FQNEAQ (reference sequence). The CDR3 loop reads CASSIDRANTGELFF. The DNA for the CDR3 is TGTGCCAGCAGCATAGACAGGGCGAACACCGGGGAGCTGTTTTTT.

The chain combines TRBV7-9 with TRBJ2-4; 14 bases agree with TRBD2. The CDR3 extends over 15 amino acids. CDR1 and CDR2 (germline): SEHNR, FQNEAQ (reference sequence). With 5 bases clipped from V and 13 bases from J, the junction kept 10 bases outside the gene matches. CDR3 DNA: TGTGCCAGCAGCCTGGGACTAGCGGGGGTAAACCAACAGTACTTC. It translates to CASSLGLAGVNQQYF.

The V gene is TRBV11-3, the J gene TRBJ1-4; 8 positions match TRBD1. The ends lost 3 bases at V and 6 bases at J; junction bases unmatched: 3. The CDR3 consists of 14 residues. Germline V lookup: CDR1 SGHNT, CDR2 YENEEA. The CDR3 DNA follows: TGTGCCAGCAGCTTTACAGGGGGAGATGAAAAACTGTTTTTT. It specifies CASSFTGGDEKLFF.

The rearrangement joins TRBV4-1 to TRBJ2-7; the D gene could be TRBD1 or TRBD2 (5 bases each). This CDR3 contains 13 residues. Germline lookup yields CDR1 MGHRA and CDR2 YSYEKL. V was shortened by 3 bases and J by 3 bases, with 9 bases between the two germline ends. The CDR3 DNA sequence: TGCGCCAGCAGCCAGGGGGTTAACTACGAGCAGTACTTC. Translating it yields CASSQGVNYEQYF.

J is TRBJ2-7 and V is TRBV29-1; 7 nucleotides line up with TRBD2. V shed 2 bases, J shed 2 bases, and the junction held 0 bases outside the gene matches. The V gene's germline CDR1 is SQVTM and CDR2 ANQGSEA. This CDR3 spans 12 amino acids. The CDR3 coding sequence is TGCAGCGTTGAACTAGCGGCCTACGAGCAGTACTTC. It codes for CSVELAAYEQYF.

This chain connects TRBV4-2 to TRBJ2-1; 14 bases are a match to TRBD2. CDR3 length: 17 amino acids. Germline lookup yields CDR1 LGHNA and CDR2 YNFKEQ. V lost 1 base to trimming and J lost 7 bases; unmatched junction nucleotides: 6. CDR3 in DNA: TGTGCCAGCAGCCAAGTAGCCTGGACTAGCGGGGGGAATGAGCAGTTCTTC. As protein: CASSQVAWTSGGNEQFF.

As for this clone: Other DNA sequences of this sample code for an identical CDR3. This chain uses TRBV15 with TRBJ1-4, with D uncertain. Germline-derived CDR1 and CDR2 are LNHNV and YYDKDF (reference sequence). The CDR3 extends over 11 amino acids. Trimming removed 0 bases from V and 13 bases from J, with 6 bases in between. The CDR3 spells CATSRDDGLFF. The CDR3 coding sequence is TGTGCCACCAGCAGAGACGACGGACTGTTTTTT.

The chain joins TRBV6-5 to TRBJ2-7, with 10 bases lining up with TRBD2. Germline V gives CDR1 MNHEY, CDR2 SVGAGI. The CDR3 loop spans 15 amino acids. Germline trimming cut 7 bases from V and 0 bases from J; bases unmatched to any gene: 6. CDR3 sequence reads: CASKALAGASYEQYF. CDR3 sequence (DNA): TGTGCCAGCAAGGCTCTAGCGGGGGCCTCCTACGAGCAGTACTTC.

This sequence joins TRBV2 and TRBJ1-2; 10 bases line up with TRBD1. Germline V CDR1 and CDR2: SNHLY, FYNNEI. The CDR3 is made up of 14 amino acids. V lost 6 bases and J lost 2; bases outside the gene matches: 3. The CDR3 here is CASREGQGNYGYTF. The CDR3 DNA sequence: TGTGCCAGCAGAGAGGGACAGGGGAACTATGGCTACACCTTC.

The J gene is TRBJ1-4, the V gene TRBV7-9; D perhaps matches TRBD1 (6 bases). The ends were cut back, 1 base at V and 8 bases at J, with 17 bases in the middle. This CDR3 is 16 amino acids long. In germline, CDR1 is SEHNR, CDR2 FQNEAQ (reference sequence). The CDR3 DNA follows: TGTGCCAGCAGCTTAGAGTGGCCAGGGGTAAAGGAAAAACTGTTTTTT. Amino acids: CASSLEWPGVKEKLFF. Looking up the rest from reference TRBV7-9 and TRBJ1-4 gives the full variable domain: DTGVSQNPRHKITKRGQNVTFRCDPISEHNRLYWYRQTLGQGPEFLTYFQNEAQLEKSRLLSDRFSAERPKGSFSTLEIQRTEQGDSAMYLCASSLEWPGVKEKLFFGSGTQLSVL.

J is TRBJ2-7 and V is TRBV4-1, with D perhaps assigned TRBD1 or TRBD2 (5 bases each). Germline V gene sequence: CDR1 MGHRA, CDR2 YSYEKL. The CDR3 spans 15 residues. The V gene lost 1 base and the J gene lost 4 bases, with 14 bases spanning the gap. CDR3 loop: CASSQAEGQGYEQYF. CDR3 sequence (DNA): TGCGCCAGCAGCCAAGCTGAGGGTCAGGGTTACGAGCAGTACTTC.

This clone was detected only once. V usage is TRBV11-2 and J usage is TRBJ2-5; D is undetermined. Germline V gene sequence: CDR1 SGHAT, CDR2 FQNNGV. The CDR3 loop spans 12 amino acids. Between the trimmed V and J ends, which lost 3 bases and 4 bases, there was a span of 6 bases. Here the CDR3 reads CASSFDAETQYF. CDR3 DNA sequence: TGTGCCAGCAGCTTTGATGCAGAGACCCAGTACTTC.

The chain links TRBV18 to TRBJ2-2, with D possibly called TRBD1 or TRBD2 (5 bases each). V lost 3 bases and J 5 bases, leaving 13 bases between the germline ends. Germline V lookup: CDR1 KGHSH, CDR2 LQKENI. The CDR3 has 15 amino acids. The CDR3 loop reads CASSPVPWGTGELFF. The CDR3 region has the DNA TGTGCCAGCTCACCCGTACCGTGGGGGACCGGGGAGCTGTTTTTT.

This rearrangement joins TRBV4-1 to TRBJ2-7; TRBD1 or TRBD2 may be the D gene (6 bases each). The germline V gene has CDR1 MGHRA and CDR2 YSYEKL. The CDR3 consists of 15 residues. V was trimmed by 0 bases and J by 1 base, leaving 10 bases between them. This chain's CDR3 is CASSQDRGASYEQYF. CDR3 nucleotide sequence: TGCGCCAGCAGCCAAGATAGGGGGGCATCCTACGAGCAGTACTTC.

The chain uses TRBV7-9 and TRBJ2-5, with 10 bases fitting TRBD2. CDR3 size: 15 residues. Germline CDR1 reads SEHNR; CDR2 reads FQNEAQ (reference sequence). J lost 5 bases, V lost 6 bases, and 9 bases had no gene match. Here the CDR3 DNA reads TGTGCCAGCAGTAATCTAGCGGGGGTGGAGGAGACCCAGTACTTC. Encoded protein: CASSNLAGVEETQYF. Drawing the rest from reference TRBV7-9 and TRBJ2-5, the complete variable domain is DTGVSQNPRHKITKRGQNVTFRCDPISEHNRLYWYRQTLGQGPEFLTYFQNEAQLEKSRLLSDRFSAERPKGSFSTLEIQRTEQGDSAMYLCASSNLAGVEETQYFGPGTRLLVL.

The chain joins TRBV5-5 to TRBJ1-2, with D unclear. CDR1 and CDR2 (germline): SGHKS, YYEKEE (reference sequence). The CDR3 sequence is 14 residues long. Trimming cost V 2 bases and J 3 bases, with 11 bases left between them. In DNA form, the CDR3 reads TGTGCCAGCAGCTTCTTTCAGATAGACTATGGCTACACCTTC. Amino acids: CASSFFQIDYGYTF.

This chain joins TRBV30 and TRBJ2-3; 9 bases match TRBD2. This CDR3 is 22 amino acids long. Germline-derived CDR1 and CDR2 are GTSNPN and SVGIG (reference sequence). The V gene end was trimmed by 1 base and the J gene end by 1 base; junction bases not matched to a gene: 24. The CDR3 DNA follows: TGTGCCTGGAGTGGACTTTCAGCGGTGGCTAGCGGGACATTTAGAGGCACAGATACGCAGTATTTT. Its translation: CAWSGLSAVASGTFRGTDTQYF.

The chain uses TRBV7-2 and TRBJ1-6; D is ambiguous. Trimming shortened V by 3 bases and J by 9 bases, and 12 bases separated the two germline ends. This CDR3 has 14 residues. The germline CDR1 and CDR2 sequences are SGHTA and FQGNSA. CDR3 nucleotide sequence: TGTGCCAGCAGCTTTTTGGGCAGTGGTTCACCCCTCCACTTT. Its translation: CASSFLGSGSPLHF.

The chain recombines TRBV11-2 with TRBJ2-2; 9 nucleotides agree with TRBD1. The V gene's germline CDR1 is SGHAT and CDR2 FQNNGV. CDR3 length: 17 residues. The V gene end was trimmed by 4 bases and the J gene end by 2 bases; junction bases not matched to a gene: 8. The CDR3 region has the DNA TGTGCCAGCAGCTCATTGACAGGGGGTGTAAACACCGGGGAGCTGTTTTTT. Protein: CASSSLTGGVNTGELFF.

This clone was picked up one time. The CDR3 here is CASSPTSGNTIYF. The CDR3 DNA sequence: TGTGCCAGCTCACCTACCTCTGGAAACACCATATATTTT. The V and J genes are TRBV18 and TRBJ1-3; D is undetermined. Germline V gene data show CDR1 as KGHSH and CDR2 as LQKENI. CDR3 length: 13 amino acids. Trimming removed 3 bases from V and 0 bases from J, with 3 bases in between.

The gene calls are TRBV7-9 and TRBJ1-2, with 7 bases fitting TRBD1. Per the germline V gene, CDR1 is SEHNR and CDR2 is FQNEAQ (reference sequence). V shed 6 bases and J 8 bases; nucleotides not matched to a gene: 9. This CDR3 has 13 residues. Here the CDR3 reads CASREQGTDGYTF. The CDR3 DNA follows: TGTGCCAGCAGGGAACAGGGGACAGACGGCTACACCTTC. The full variable domain, in which reference TRBV7-9 and TRBJ1-2 provide the parts outside the CDR3, is DTGVSQNPRHKITKRGQNVTFRCDPISEHNRLYWYRQTLGQGPEFLTYFQNEAQLEKSRLLSDRFSAERPKGSFSTLEIQRTEQGDSAMYLCASREQGTDGYTFGSGTRLTVV.

CDR3 bases: TGTGCCAGCAGCCAAGACAGGGACTATGGCTACACCTTC. Encoded protein: CASSQDRDYGYTF. V and J are TRBV14 and TRBJ1-2; TRBD1 might be the D (5 bases). CDR1 SGHDN and CDR2 FVKESK come from the germline V gene. The CDR3 is 13 residues long. Trimming removed 0 bases from V and 3 bases from J, with 5 bases in between.

This chain links TRBV10-1 with TRBJ1-5; D remains ambiguous. Trimming cost V 8 bases and J 3 bases, with 23 bases left between them. The CDR3 is 17 residues long. CDR1 and CDR2 (germline): WNHNN, SYGVQD (reference sequence). In nucleotides, the CDR3 is TGCGCCAGCGCTCATCGGAACAGAACCAAAAACAATCAGCCCCAGCATTTT. Translation gives CASAHRNRTKNNQPQHF.

The CDR3 here is CAWSATGSGTDTQYF. The CDR3, as DNA: TGTGCCTGGAGTGCGACAGGGTCTGGCACAGATACGCAGTATTTT. This chain joins TRBV30 and TRBJ2-3; 7 bases fit TRBD1. CDR1 and CDR2 from the germline V gene are GTSNPN and SVGIG (reference sequence). The CDR3 totals 15 residues. The V and J ends lost 1 base and 1 base, in that order; junction bases with no gene match: 5. Variable domain in full (rest from reference TRBV30 and TRBJ2-3): SQTIHQWPATLVQPVGSPLSLECTVEGTSNPNLYWYRQAAGRGLQLLFYSVGIGQISSEVPQNLSASRPQDRQFILSSKKLLLSDSGFYLCAWSATGSGTDTQYFGPGTRLTVL.

The V gene is TRBV6-1, the J gene TRBJ1-2, with a possible D match to TRBD1 (5 bases). V shed 5 bases and J shed 8 bases, with 12 bases lying between them. This CDR3 is 12 amino acids long. Germline CDR1 is MNHNS and CDR2 is SASEGT. The CDR3 sequence is CASSQGYGGYTF. In nucleotides, the CDR3 is TGTGCCAGCAGTCAGGGATACGGGGGCTACACCTTC.